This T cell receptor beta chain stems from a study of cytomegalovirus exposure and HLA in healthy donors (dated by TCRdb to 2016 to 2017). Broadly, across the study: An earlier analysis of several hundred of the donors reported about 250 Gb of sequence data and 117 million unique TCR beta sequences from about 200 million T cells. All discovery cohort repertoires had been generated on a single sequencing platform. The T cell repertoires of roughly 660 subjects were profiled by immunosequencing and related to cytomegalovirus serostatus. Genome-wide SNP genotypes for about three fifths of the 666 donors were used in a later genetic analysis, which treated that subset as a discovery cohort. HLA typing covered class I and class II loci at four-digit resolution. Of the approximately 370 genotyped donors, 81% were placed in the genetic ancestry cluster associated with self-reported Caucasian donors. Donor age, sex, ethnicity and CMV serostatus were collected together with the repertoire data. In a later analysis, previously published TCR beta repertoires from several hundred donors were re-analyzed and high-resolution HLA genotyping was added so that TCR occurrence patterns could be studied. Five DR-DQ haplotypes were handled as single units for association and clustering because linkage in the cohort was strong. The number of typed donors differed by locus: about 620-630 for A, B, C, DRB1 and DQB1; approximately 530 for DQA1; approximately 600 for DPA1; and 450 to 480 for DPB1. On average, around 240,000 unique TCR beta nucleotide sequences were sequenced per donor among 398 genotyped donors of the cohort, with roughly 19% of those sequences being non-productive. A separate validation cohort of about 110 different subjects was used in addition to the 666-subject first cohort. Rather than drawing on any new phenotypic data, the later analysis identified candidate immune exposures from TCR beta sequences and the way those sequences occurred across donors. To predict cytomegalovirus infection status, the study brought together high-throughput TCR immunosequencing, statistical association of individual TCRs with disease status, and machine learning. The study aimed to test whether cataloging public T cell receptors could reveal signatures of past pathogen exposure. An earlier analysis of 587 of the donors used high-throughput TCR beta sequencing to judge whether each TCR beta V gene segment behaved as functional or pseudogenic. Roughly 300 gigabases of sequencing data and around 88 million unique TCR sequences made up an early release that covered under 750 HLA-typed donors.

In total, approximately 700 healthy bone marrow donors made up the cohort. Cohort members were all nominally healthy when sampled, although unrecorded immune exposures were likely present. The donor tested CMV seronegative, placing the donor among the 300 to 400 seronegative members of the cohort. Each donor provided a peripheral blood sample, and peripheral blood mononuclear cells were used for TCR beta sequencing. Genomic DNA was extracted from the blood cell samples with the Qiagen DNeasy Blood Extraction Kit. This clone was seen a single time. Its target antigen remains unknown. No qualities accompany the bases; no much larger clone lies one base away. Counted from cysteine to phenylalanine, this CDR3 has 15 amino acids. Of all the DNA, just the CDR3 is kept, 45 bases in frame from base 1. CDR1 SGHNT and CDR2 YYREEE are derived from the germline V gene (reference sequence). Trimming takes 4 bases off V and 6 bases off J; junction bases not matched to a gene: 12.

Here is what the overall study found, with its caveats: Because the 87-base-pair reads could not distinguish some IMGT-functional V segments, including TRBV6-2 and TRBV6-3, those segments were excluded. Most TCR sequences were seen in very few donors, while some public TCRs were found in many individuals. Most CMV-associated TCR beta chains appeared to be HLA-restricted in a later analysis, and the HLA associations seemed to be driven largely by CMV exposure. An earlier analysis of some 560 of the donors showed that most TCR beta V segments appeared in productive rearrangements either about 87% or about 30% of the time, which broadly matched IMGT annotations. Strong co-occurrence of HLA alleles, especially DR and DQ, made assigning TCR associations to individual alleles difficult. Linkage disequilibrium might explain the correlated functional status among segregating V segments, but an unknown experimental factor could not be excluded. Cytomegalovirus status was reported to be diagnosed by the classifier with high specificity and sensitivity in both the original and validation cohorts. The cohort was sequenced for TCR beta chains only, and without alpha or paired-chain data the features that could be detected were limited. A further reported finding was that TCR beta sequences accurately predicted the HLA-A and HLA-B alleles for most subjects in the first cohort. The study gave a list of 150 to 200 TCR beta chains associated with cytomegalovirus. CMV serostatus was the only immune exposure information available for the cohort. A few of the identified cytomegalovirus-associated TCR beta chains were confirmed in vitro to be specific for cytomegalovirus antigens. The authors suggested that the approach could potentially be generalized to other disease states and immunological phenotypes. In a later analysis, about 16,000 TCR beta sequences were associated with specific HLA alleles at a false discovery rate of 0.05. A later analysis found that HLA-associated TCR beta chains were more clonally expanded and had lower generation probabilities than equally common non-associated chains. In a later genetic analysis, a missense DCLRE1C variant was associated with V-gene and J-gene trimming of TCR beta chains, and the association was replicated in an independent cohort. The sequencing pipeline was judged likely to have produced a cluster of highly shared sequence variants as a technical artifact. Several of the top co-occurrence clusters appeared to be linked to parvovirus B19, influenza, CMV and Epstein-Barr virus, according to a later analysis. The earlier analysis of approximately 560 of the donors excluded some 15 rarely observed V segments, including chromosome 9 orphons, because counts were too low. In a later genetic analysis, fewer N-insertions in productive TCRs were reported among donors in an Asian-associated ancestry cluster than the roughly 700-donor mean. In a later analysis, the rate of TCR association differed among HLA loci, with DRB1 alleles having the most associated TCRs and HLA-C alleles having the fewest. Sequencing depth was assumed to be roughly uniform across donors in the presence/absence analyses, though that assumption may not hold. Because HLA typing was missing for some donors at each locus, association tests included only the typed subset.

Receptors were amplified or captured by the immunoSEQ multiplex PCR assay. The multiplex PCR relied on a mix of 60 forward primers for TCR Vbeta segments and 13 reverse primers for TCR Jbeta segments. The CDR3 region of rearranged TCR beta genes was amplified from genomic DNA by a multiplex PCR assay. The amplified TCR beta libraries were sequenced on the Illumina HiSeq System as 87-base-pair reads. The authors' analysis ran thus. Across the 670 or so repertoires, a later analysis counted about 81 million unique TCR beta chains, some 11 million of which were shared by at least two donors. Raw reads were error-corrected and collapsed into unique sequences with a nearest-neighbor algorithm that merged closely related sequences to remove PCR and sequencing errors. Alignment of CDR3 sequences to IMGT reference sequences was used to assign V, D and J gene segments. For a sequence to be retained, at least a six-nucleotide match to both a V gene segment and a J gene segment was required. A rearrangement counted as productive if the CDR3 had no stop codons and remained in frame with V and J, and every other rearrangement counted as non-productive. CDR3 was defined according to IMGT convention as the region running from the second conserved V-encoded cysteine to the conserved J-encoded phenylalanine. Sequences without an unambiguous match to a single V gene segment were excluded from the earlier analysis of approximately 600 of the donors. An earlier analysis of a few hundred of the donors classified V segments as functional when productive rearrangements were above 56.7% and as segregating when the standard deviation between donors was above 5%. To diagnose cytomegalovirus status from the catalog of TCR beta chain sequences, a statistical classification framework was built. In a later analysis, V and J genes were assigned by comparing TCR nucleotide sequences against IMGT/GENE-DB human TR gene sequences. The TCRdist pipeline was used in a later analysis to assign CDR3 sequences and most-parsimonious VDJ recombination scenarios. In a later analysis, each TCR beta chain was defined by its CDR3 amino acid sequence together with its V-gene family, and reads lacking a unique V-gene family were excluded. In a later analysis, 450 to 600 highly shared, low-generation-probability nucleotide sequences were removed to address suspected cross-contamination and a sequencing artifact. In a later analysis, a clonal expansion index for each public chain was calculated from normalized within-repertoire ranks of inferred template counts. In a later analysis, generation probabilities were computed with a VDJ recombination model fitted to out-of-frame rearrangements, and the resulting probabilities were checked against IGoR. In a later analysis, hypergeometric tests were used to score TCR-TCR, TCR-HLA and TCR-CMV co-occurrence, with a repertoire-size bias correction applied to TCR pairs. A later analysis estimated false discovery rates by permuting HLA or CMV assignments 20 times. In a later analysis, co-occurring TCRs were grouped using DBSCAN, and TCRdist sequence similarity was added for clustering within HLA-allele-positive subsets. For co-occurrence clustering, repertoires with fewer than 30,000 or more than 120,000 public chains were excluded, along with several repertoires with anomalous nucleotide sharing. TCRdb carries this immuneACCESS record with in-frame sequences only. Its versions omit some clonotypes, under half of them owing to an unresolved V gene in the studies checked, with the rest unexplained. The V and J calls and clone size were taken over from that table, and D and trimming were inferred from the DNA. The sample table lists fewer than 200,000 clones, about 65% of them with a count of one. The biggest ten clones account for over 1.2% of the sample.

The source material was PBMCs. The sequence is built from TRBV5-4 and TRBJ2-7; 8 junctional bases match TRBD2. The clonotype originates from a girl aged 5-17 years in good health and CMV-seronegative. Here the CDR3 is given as CASSPASGRGVEQYF. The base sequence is TGTGCCAGCAGCCCCGCTAGCGGGCGAGGGGTCGAGCAGTACTTC.